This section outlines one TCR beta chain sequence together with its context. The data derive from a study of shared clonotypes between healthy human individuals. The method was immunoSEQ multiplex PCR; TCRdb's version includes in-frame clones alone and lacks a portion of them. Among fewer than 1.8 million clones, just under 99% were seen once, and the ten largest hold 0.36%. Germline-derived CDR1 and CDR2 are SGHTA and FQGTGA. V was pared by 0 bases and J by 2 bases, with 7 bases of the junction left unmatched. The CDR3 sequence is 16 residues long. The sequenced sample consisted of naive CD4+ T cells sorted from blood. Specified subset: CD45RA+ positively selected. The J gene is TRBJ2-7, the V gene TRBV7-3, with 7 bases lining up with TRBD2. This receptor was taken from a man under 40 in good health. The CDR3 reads CASSLTGTIGAYEQYF. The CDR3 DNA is TGTGCCAGCAGCTTAACAGGGACTATAGGAGCCTACGAGCAGTACTTC.